This TCR beta chain was sequenced during a study of blood T cells in healthy people across ages (dated by TCRdb to 2015 to 2017). Background for the entire study: In model experiments, template switching captured about one uniquely barcoded TCR beta cDNA molecule for every two T cells. Age-related changes in TCR beta repertoire diversity were measured in the study by deep sequencing normalized with unique cDNA molecular identifiers. Four age groups were formed from the donors: young (average approximately 17 years), middle-aged (approximately 40), aged (approximately 60) and long-lived (82). Donors of different ages were randomly distributed across sequencing lanes to avoid experimental bias. Two additional independent replicas of 1 million unique cDNA reads from the same blood draw were analyzed for two donors (one aged 18 to 30 and one aged 80 or older). Overall results and qualifications from the work: Total diversity estimates from one million sequenced T cells were considered lower bounds and underestimates. Compared with the aged group, the long-lived group had more naive CD4+ T cells, fewer expanded clones and increased TCR diversity, suggesting age selection. As age increased, observed TCR beta diversity per million T cells dropped in a roughly linear way, and a significant reduction was already evident by age approximately 40. Since profiling was done on bulk unsorted PBMCs, naive and antigen-experienced compartments could not be conclusively compared. A strong correlation was found between observed TCR beta diversity and the percentage of naive T cells measured by flow cytometry. Donor CMV infection status was unknown, potentially confounding age-related changes in expanded clonotypes.

Systemically healthy Caucasian individuals from Russia, about 38 in total and aged roughly 6 to 95 years, were included as donors. Ten milliliters of peripheral blood were drawn from each donor into EDTA-treated Vacutainer tubes. Ficoll-Paque density-gradient centrifugation was used to isolate PBMCs, with at least 6.5 million per sample. Trizol reagent was used to extract total RNA from PBMCs, with at least 6 micrograms per sample. For every donor, flow cytometry on a PBMC aliquot measured the percentage of naive CD45RAhigh/CD27high T cells. Concerning this clonotype itself: Its antigen has not been determined. Base qualities were left out, and no much larger clone turns up one base away.

Trimming at the junction amounts to 2 bases on V and 0 bases on J, and the germline ends lie 10 bases apart. The CDR3 has 15 amino acids, counting the end cysteine and phenylalanine. Here the CDR3 DNA is all that survives: 45 bases in frame from base 1. From a lookup of the germline V gene, CDR1 and CDR2 are SGHTA and FQGNSA. The library was produced with 5' RACE. TCRdb lists the instrument as Illumina HiSeq 2500. A second PCR of about 7 to 12 cycles was run with a J-beta primer mix and a sample-barcoded 5' primer. A unique molecular identifier was introduced onto each TCR beta cDNA molecule by a template-switch 5' adaptor carrying 12 random nucleotides. Each sample yielded at least 2.5 million CDR3-containing paired-end reads. All of the RNA was converted into first-strand cDNA using the Mint cDNA synthesis kit, with a TRBC-specific oligonucleotide serving as the primer. Following uracil-DNA glycosylase treatment, all cDNA underwent a first 18-cycle PCR with the universal primers M1SS and BC2_uni_R. In the paper's pipeline: For normalization, 1 million high-quality reads were randomly selected from each sample, with every read carrying a distinct molecular identifier. Reads sharing molecular identifiers were discarded rather than binned into consensus sequences. MiTCR, run with a Q25 quality threshold and the strictest error-elimination algorithm, handled CDR3 identification, clonotype clustering and error correction. A nonparametric unseen species model with Euler transformation was used to estimate a lower bound on total TCR beta diversity. Through fastp at Q25 and MiXCR, TCRdb rebuilt clones from the public reads, retaining in-frame beta chains. Every entry covers one CDR3 protein and lists the most common genes and DNA from its rows. These V and J calls derive from TCRdb rather than the authors' analysis. This sample comprises about 1.1 million distinct CDR3 sequences, less than 45% of them detected only once. The top ten clones comprise over 10% of the sample.

The rearranged segments are TRBV7-2 and TRBJ1-2; the D gene lacks a confident call. Input material: blood. The receptor comes from a man aged 18 to 29 in good health. In nucleotide form, the sequence is TGTGCCAGCAGCTTAAGGGTGTCAGCTAACTATGGCTACACCTTC. This encodes CASSLRVSANYGYTF.